This record covers a single T cell receptor beta chain. The target antigen is unknown. The source of the sample is a study of CD8+ T cells in alopecia areata. Study details: The study gave treated patients oral tofacitinib at 5 to 10 mg twice daily.

Study findings and constraints: Across lesional scalp, and particularly alopecia totalis/universalis, clonality surpassed that of normal scalp. Sequencing of scalp samples also includes resident alphabeta T cells from normal skin.

Per the germline V gene, CDR1 is SQVTM and CDR2 is ANQGSEA. V dropped 6 bases and J dropped 2 bases, with 17 bases sitting between them. CDR3 length: 14 residues. Sampling of alopecia areata patients yielded lesional scalp punch biopsies as well as peripheral blood. RNA extraction and reverse transcription yielded cDNA as sequencing template. Produced via immunoSEQ multiplex PCR; TCRdb's table is partial and in-frame only. Of about 160,000 clones in the sample, 40% to 50% are singletons; the top ten hold less than 8%. The clonotype comes from a human donor with alopecia areata. The chain is built from TRBV29-1 and TRBJ2-7, with a possible D match to TRBD1 (5 bases). Sequenced material: CD4+ T cells sorted from blood. CDR3 protein: CSVAYRRTTYEQYF. The DNA of the CDR3 is TGCAGCGTCGCCTACAGGAGAACGACCTACGAGCAGTACTTC.